This TCR beta chain was identified during a study of OX40 agonist ivuxolimab in advanced cancers. The wider study: Patients' therapy was ivuxolimab, an antibody that acts as an agonist of OX40 (CD134). Patients receiving dose escalation had hepatocellular carcinoma, melanoma, renal cell or head and neck cancer.

General study points: The study found that CD8+ T cells averaged more expanded clones than CD4+.

Produced via immunoSEQ multiplex PCR; TCRdb's table is partial and in-frame only. In the table there are roughly 69,000 clones, 91% of which are singletons. Comment on this clone: What it recognizes is unknown.

CDR1 and CDR2 (germline): LNHDA, SQIVND (reference sequence). CDR3 length equals 13 residues. Trimming left V 0 bases short and J 6 bases short, with 9 bases between. The specimen was CD4+ or CD8+ T cells sorted from blood, collected in a trial of the OX40 agonist ivuxolimab. This chain joins TRBV19 and TRBJ2-7; no clear D gene. This TCR was recovered from an adult with an advanced solid tumor such as melanoma, head and neck, liver or kidney cancer. This CDR3 reads CASSIDVGTEQYF. Written as DNA, the CDR3 is TGTGCCAGTAGTATAGATGTGGGCACCGAGCAGTACTTC.